These 24 T cell receptor beta chains were all obtained from the same sample, sequenced in a study of blood T cell repertoires in COVID-19. TCRdb's copy holds only in-frame clones and misses some; the assay was immunoSEQ multiplex PCR. The data contain about 70,000 clones, about 90% of them seen just once; the ten biggest clones take up roughly 5.2%. Source material: peripheral blood. These receptors originate from a man over 45 with active COVID-19.

This chain uses TRBV27 with TRBJ2-7; a weak D match, TRBD2 (5 bases). V was cut by 6 bases and J by 7 bases, with 16 bases left in between. The CDR3 is 13 residues long. CDR1 is MNHEY, CDR2 SMNVEV, per germline (reference sequence). The CDR3: CASSRSHPGEQYF. CDR3 DNA: TGTGCCAGCAGCCGTAGCCACCCGGGGGAGCAGTACTTC.

The rearrangement uses TRBV9 and TRBJ2-7; maybe TRBD2 (5 bases). The V gene lost 0 bases and the J gene lost 6 bases, with 10 bases spanning the gap. CDR1 and CDR2 from the germline V gene are SGDLS and YYNGEE. The CDR3 consists of 13 residues. The CDR3 nucleotides are TGTGCCAGCAGCGTAGATGGAGGTCCCGAGCAGTACTTC. As protein: CASSVDGGPEQYF.

This clone has only a few counts. The V and J genes are TRBV30 and TRBJ1-1; possible D gene TRBD1, 5 bases. Germline V gene data show CDR1 as GTSNPN and CDR2 as SVGIG (reference sequence). This CDR3 contains 14 residues. V gave up 3 bases and J gave up 1 base, with 12 bases separating them. The CDR3 DNA reads TGTGCCTGGAGCCCGGGACTTCAGAACACTGAAGCTTTCTTT. It codes for CAWSPGLQNTEAFF.

This sequence joins TRBV3-1 (or the pseudogene TRBV3-2) and TRBJ2-5; 7 bases map to TRBD2. The CDR3 extends over 15 amino acids. J was trimmed by 2 bases and V by 4 bases; bases with no gene match: 7. Per germline, CDR1 LGHDT and CDR2 YNNKEL (reference sequence). The CDR3 sequence: CASSRGLGLQETQYF. CDR3 nucleotides: TGTGCCAGCAGCCGAGGGCTGGGACTACAAGAGACCCAGTACTTC.

The CDR3 region is CASSQGRNSPLHF. The CDR3 bases are TGTGCCAGCAGCCAGGGGAGGAATTCACCCCTCCACTTT. The V gene is TRBV3-1 (or the pseudogene TRBV3-2), the J gene TRBJ1-6; D is unclear. The CDR3 covers 13 residues. Trimming took off 3 bases at V and 7 bases at J, with 7 bases between the two ends. Germline lookup yields CDR1 LGHDT and CDR2 YNNKEL (reference sequence).

This chain links TRBV6-5 with TRBJ1-4; unclear D gene. The V and J ends lost 7 bases and 8 bases respectively, with 11 bases between them. The germline V gene encodes CDR1 MNHEY and CDR2 SVGAGI. CDR3 length: 12 amino acids. In DNA form, the CDR3 reads TGTGCCAGCACCGGGCGCGGGGAAAAACTGTTTTTT. It encodes CASTGRGEKLFF.

The V and J genes are TRBV19 and TRBJ1-5; tentatively, D is TRBD1 (5 bases). Trimming pared 5 bases from V and 2 bases from J, leaving 25 bases between. The germline CDR1 and CDR2 sequences are LNHDA and SQIVND (reference sequence). The CDR3 covers 19 residues. CDR3 in amino acids: CASSFRMAGGPERNQPQHF. CDR3 DNA sequence: TGTGCCAGTAGTTTCCGTATGGCCGGGGGACCCGAGCGCAATCAGCCCCAGCATTTT.

This chain uses TRBV4-2 with TRBJ2-7, with D perhaps TRBD1 (5 bases). CDR1 LGHNA and CDR2 YNFKEQ come from the germline V gene. This CDR3 has 15 residues. The V and J ends lost 0 bases and 3 bases respectively, with 12 bases between them. CDR3 sequence reads: CASSQDKGSGYEQYF. The DNA of the CDR3 is TGTGCCAGCAGCCAAGATAAGGGGTCGGGCTACGAGCAGTACTTC.

This chain uses TRBV6-2 or TRBV6-3 with TRBJ1-2; D unresolved. Trimming stripped 2 bases from V and 4 bases from J, with 8 bases between. Germline V gene sequence: CDR1 MNHEY, CDR2 SVGEGT. The CDR3 covers 13 residues. CDR3 sequence (DNA): TGTGCCAGCAGTTACATGCCGCGCTATGGCTACACCTTC. Its protein is CASSYMPRYGYTF.

This clone was counted only a few times. The chain links TRBV11-2 to TRBJ2-3; TRBD1 aligns across 7 bases. CDR3 length equals 16 residues. Losses at the gene ends were 7 bases for V and 3 bases for J; bases not matched to a gene: 13. CDR1 SGHAT and CDR2 FQNNGV come from the germline V gene. CDR3 region: CASTPRGSGGTDTQYF. In DNA form, the CDR3 reads TGTGCCAGCACCCCCAGGGGGAGCGGTGGTACAGATACGCAGTATTTT.

The chain uses TRBV11-3 and TRBJ2-5, with 7 bases aligning to TRBD1. Trimming removed 0 bases from V and 5 bases from J; junction bases left unmatched: 9. This CDR3 has 16 residues. Germline-derived CDR1 and CDR2 are SGHNT and YENEEA. CDR3 DNA sequence: TGTGCCAGCAGCTTAGATCTAGGGGGCATCCCGGAGACCCAGTACTTC. It encodes CASSLDLGGIPETQYF.

J is TRBJ2-7 and V is TRBV28; D is unclear. There are 11 residues in the CDR3. From germline, CDR1 is MDHEN and CDR2 SYDVKM. Between the trimmed V and J ends, which lost 10 bases and 6 bases, there was a span of 13 bases. CDR3 sequence reads: CATNELAEQYF. The CDR3 bases are TGTGCCACCAACGAACTTGCCGAGCAGTACTTC. Full variable domain (remainder filled in from reference TRBV28 and TRBJ2-7): DVKVTQSSRYLVKRTGEKVFLECVQDMDHENMFWYRQDPGLGLRLIYFSYDVKMKEKGDIPEGYSVSREKKERFSLILESASTNQTSMYLCATNELAEQYFGPGTRLTVT.

The chain recombines TRBV5-1 with TRBJ2-3; tentative D call: TRBD2 (5 bases). CDR3 size: 13 residues. The germline V gene encodes CDR1 SGHRS and CDR2 YFSETQ. V lost 0 bases, J lost 8 bases, and 10 bases lay in between. CDR3 nucleotides: TGCGCCAGCAGCTTGGCCGGGGTATCTACGCAGTATTTT. Translation gives CASSLAGVSTQYF.

This clone occurred once. The chain uses TRBV25-1 and TRBJ1-1, with D hard to call. This CDR3 comprises 13 residues. V was shortened by 3 bases and J by 1 base, with 6 bases between the two germline ends. The germline CDR1 and CDR2 sequences are MGHDK and SYGVNS. This CDR3 is CASSDLKNTEAFF. Written as DNA, the CDR3 is TGTGCCAGCAGTGACCTTAAGAACACTGAAGCTTTCTTT.

This chain joins TRBV5-1 and TRBJ2-1; TRBD2 aligns across 9 bases. Germline CDR1 and CDR2: SGHRS and YFSETQ. Trimming at V came to 0 bases and at J to 1 base, leaving 2 bases not matched to a gene. This CDR3 spans 16 amino acids. This CDR3 is CASSLGSGSSYNEQFF. In DNA, the CDR3 is TGCGCCAGCAGCTTGGGTAGCGGGAGTTCCTACAATGAGCAGTTCTTC.

The gene calls are TRBV10-3 and TRBJ2-1, with 9 bases matching TRBD1. The V gene end was trimmed by 10 bases and the J gene end by 6 bases; junction bases not matched to a gene: 10. Germline CDR1 is ENHRY and CDR2 is SYGVKD. The CDR3 is 14 amino acids. CDR3 in DNA: TGTGCCACCCTAGACAGGGGGATAGGCAATGAGCAGTTCTTC. Translating gives CATLDRGIGNEQFF.

The chain joins TRBV7-3 to TRBJ2-1, with 9 bases aligning to TRBD2. With 5 bases clipped from V and 2 bases from J, the junction kept 4 bases outside the gene matches. The germline V gene encodes CDR1 SGHTA and CDR2 FQGTGA. The CDR3 is 15 amino acids. The DNA of the CDR3 is TGTGCCAGCAGCGTCCTAGCGGGGACCTACAATGAGCAGTTCTTC. This gives the protein CASSVLAGTYNEQFF.

The V call is TRBV5-4, the J call TRBJ2-2; 7 nucleotides match TRBD2. CDR1 is SGHNT, CDR2 YYREEE, per germline (reference sequence). V shed 5 bases and J 4 bases; nucleotides not matched to a gene: 5. The CDR3 contains 14 residues. The CDR3 is CASRGREPTGELFF. In DNA form, the CDR3 reads TGTGCCAGCAGAGGGCGGGAGCCCACCGGGGAGCTGTTTTTT.

The chain joins TRBV6-2 or TRBV6-3 to TRBJ1-5; D gene unclear. V lost 6 bases and J lost 2, with 17 bases in between. This CDR3 is 16 amino acids long. Per the germline V gene, CDR1 is MNHEY and CDR2 is SVGEGT. The CDR3 spells CASSREKLGGNQPQHF. The CDR3, as DNA: TGTGCCAGCAGCCGCGAAAAGCTGGGAGGCAATCAGCCCCAGCATTTT.

The chain recombines TRBV9 with TRBJ2-3, with D uncertain. The CDR3 is 16 amino acids. Germline values: CDR1 SGDLS, CDR2 YYNGEE. Trimming left V 2 bases short and J 0 bases short, with 13 bases between. The CDR3 region has the DNA TGTGCCAGCAGCGTTAACGGCGGAACTAGCACAGATACGCAGTATTTT. Amino acids: CASSVNGGTSTDTQYF.

The chain links TRBV5-4 to TRBJ2-7; D might be TRBD1 (6 bases). The ends were cut back, 4 bases at V and 3 bases at J, with 14 bases in the middle. The CDR3 length is 14 residues. Germline V gene data show CDR1 as SGHNT and CDR2 as YYREEE (reference sequence). The CDR3 nucleotides are TGTGCCAGCAGCGACTCTTCAGGGGACTACGAGCAGTACTTC. The encoded protein is CASSDSSGDYEQYF.

Comments on this clone: Other DNA sequences from this sample encode an identical CDR3 as well. The chain links TRBV11-2 to TRBJ1-3, with D possibly TRBD1 on 5 matching bases. V was trimmed by 2 bases and J by 0 bases, leaving 11 bases between them. The CDR3 is 16 residues long. Germline CDR1 and CDR2: SGHAT and FQNNGV. The CDR3 bases are TGTGCCAGCAGCTTACGACAGCGCGACTCTGGAAACACCATATATTTT. As protein: CASSLRQRDSGNTIYF.

This chain joins TRBV7-9 and TRBJ2-3; a weak D match, TRBD2 (6 bases). The CDR3 sequence is 13 residues long. With 1 base removed from V and 12 bases from J, the gap between germline ends came to 14 bases. Germline assignment: CDR1 SEHNR and CDR2 FQNEAQ (reference sequence). The CDR3: CASSLGRADRQYF. The DNA for the CDR3 is TGTGCCAGCAGCTTAGGGAGGGCGGATCGCCAGTATTTT.

V usage is TRBV13 and J usage is TRBJ2-7, with D possibly matching TRBD1 (5 bases). Per germline, CDR1 PRHDT and CDR2 FYEKMQ (reference sequence). The CDR3 totals 14 residues. The V end was cut by 5 bases, the J end by 2 bases, with 13 bases between. The CDR3 reads CASSTRQSAYEQYF. The CDR3 nucleotides are TGTGCCAGCAGCACCCGACAGAGTGCCTACGAGCAGTACTTC.